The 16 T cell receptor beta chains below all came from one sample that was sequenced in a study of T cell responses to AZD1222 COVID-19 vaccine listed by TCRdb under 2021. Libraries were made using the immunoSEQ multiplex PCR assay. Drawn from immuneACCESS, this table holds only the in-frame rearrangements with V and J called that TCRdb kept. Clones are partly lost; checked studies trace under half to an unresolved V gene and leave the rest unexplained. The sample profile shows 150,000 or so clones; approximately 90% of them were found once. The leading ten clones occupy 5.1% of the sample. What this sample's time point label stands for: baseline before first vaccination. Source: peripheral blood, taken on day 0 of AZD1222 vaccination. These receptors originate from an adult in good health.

CDR3 residues: CAISESGSGQGSINQPQHF. The CDR3 nucleotides are TGTGCCATCAGTGAGTCAGGTTCGGGACAGGGGTCAATCAATCAGCCCCAGCATTTT. V is TRBV10-3 and J is TRBJ1-5; 10 bases are shared with TRBD1. Germline V lookup: CDR1 ENHRY, CDR2 SYGVKD. Trimming removed 0 bases from V and 3 bases from J; junction bases left unmatched: 11. The CDR3 spans 19 residues.

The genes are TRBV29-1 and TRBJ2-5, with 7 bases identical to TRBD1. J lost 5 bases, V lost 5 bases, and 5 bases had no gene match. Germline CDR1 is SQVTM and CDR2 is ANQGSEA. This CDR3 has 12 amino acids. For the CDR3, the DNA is TGCAGCGTTACCGGGACAGCGGAGACCCAGTACTTC. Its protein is CSVTGTAETQYF. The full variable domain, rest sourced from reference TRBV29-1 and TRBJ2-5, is SAVISQKPSRDICQRGTSLTIQCQVDSQVTMMFWYRQQPGQSLTLIATANQGSEATYESGFVIDKFPISRPNLTFSTLTVSNMSPEDSSIYLCSVTGTAETQYFGPGTRLLVL.

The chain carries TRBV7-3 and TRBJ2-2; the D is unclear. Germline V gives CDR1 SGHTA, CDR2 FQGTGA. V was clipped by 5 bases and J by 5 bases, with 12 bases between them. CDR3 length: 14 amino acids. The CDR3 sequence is CASSLMSETGELFF. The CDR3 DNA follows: TGTGCCAGCAGCCTCATGTCAGAGACCGGGGAGCTGTTTTTT. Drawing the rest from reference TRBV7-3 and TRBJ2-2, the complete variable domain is GAGVSQTPSNKVTEKGKYVELRCDPISGHTALYWYRQSLGQGPEFLIYFQGTGAADDSGLPNDRFFAVRPEGSVSTLKIQRTERGDSAVYLCASSLMSETGELFFGEGSRLTVL.

This chain's CDR3 is CASSPWTSGGNEQFF. The CDR3, as DNA: TGTGCCAGCAGCCCGTGGACTAGCGGGGGTAATGAGCAGTTCTTC. The gene calls are TRBV5-5 and TRBJ2-1; 13 nucleotides line up with TRBD2. The CDR3 length is 15 residues. After removal of 4 bases from V and 7 bases from J, the junction contained 5 bases not matched to a gene. Germline CDR1 reads SGHKS; CDR2 reads YYEKEE (reference sequence).

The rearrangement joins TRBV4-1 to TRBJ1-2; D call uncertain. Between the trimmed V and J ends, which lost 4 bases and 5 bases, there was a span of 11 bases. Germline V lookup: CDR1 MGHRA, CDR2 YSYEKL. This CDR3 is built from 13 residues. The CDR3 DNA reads TGCGCCAGCAGCCCCCGGGAAGGGTATGGCTACACCTTC. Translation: CASSPREGYGYTF.

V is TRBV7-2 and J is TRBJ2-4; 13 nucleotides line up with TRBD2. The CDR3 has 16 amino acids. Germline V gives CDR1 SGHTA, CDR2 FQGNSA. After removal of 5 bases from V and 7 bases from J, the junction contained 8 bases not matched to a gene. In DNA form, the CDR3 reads TGTGCCAGCAGCGACCTGGGGACTAGCGGGAACAACATTCAGTACTTC. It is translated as CASSDLGTSGNNIQYF.

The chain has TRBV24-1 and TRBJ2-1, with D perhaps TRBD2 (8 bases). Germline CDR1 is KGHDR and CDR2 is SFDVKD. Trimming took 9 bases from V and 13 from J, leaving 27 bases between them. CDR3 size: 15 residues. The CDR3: CATGSGGTVGVYQFF. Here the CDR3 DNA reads TGTGCCACCGGCTCGGGAGGGACAGTCGGAGTTTACCAGTTCTTC.

The CDR3, as DNA: TGTGCCAGCAGCCAAGGTCAGCGAAGCACAGATACGCAGTATTTT. Translation: CASSQGQRSTDTQYF. The chain couples TRBV4-2 to TRBJ2-3; D is unresolved. This CDR3 contains 15 residues. Germline CDR1 and CDR2: LGHNA and YNFKEQ. V lost 1 base, J lost 0 bases, and 8 bases lay in between.

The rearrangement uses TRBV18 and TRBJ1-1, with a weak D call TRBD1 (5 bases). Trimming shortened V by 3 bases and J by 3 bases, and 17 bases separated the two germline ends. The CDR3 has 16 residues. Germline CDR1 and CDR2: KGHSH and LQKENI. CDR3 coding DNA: TGTGCCAGCTCACCGATAGTGGGGGTCGGGGACACTGAAGCTTTCTTT. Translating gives CASSPIVGVGDTEAFF. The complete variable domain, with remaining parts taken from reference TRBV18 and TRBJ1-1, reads NAGVMQNPRHLVRRRGQEARLRCSPMKGHSHVYWYRQLPEEGLKFMVYLQKENIIDESGMPKERFSAEFPKEGPSILRIQQVVRGDSAAYFCASSPIVGVGDTEAFFGQGTRLTVV.

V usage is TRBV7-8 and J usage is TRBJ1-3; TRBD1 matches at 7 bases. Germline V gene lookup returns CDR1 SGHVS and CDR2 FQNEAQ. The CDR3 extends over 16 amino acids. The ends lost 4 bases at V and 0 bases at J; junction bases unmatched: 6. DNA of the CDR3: TGTGCCAGCAGCTCTTCACAGGGGTACTCTGGAAACACCATATATTTT. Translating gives CASSSSQGYSGNTIYF.

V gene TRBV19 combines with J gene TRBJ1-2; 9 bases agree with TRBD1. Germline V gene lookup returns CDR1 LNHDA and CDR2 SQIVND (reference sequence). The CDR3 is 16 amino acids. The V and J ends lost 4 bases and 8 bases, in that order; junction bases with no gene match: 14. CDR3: CASSSPSTGGASGYTF. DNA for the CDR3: TGTGCCAGTAGTAGCCCGAGCACAGGGGGCGCTTCGGGCTACACCTTC.

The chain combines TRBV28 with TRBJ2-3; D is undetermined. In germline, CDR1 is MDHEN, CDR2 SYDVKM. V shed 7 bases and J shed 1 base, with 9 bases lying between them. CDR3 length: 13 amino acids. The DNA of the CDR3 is TGTGCCAGCAACCGACGGGGCACAGATACGCAGTATTTT. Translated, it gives CASNRRGTDTQYF.

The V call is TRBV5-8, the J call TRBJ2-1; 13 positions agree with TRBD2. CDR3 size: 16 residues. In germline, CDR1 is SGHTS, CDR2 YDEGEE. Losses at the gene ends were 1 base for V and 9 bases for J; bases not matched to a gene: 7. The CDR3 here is CASSLFGLAGVGEQFF. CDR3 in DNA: TGTGCCAGCAGCTTGTTTGGACTAGCGGGAGTGGGTGAGCAGTTCTTC. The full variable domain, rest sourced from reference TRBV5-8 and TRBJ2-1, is EAGVTQSPTHLIKTRGQQATLRCSPISGHTSVYWYQQALGLGLQFLLWYDEGEERNRGNFPPRFSGRQFPNYSSELNVNALELEDSALYLCASSLFGLAGVGEQFFGPGTRLTVL.

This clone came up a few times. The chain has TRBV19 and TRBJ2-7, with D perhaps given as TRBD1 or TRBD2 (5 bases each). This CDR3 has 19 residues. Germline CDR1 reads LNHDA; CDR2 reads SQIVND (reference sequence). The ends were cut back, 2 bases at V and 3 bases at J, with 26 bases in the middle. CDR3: CASSIRGSLRGASLYEQYF. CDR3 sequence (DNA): TGTGCCAGTAGTATAAGAGGGTCGTTACGGGGCGCATCCCTCTACGAGCAGTACTTC. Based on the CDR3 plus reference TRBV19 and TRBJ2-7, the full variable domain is DGGITQSPKYLFRKEGQNVTLSCEQNLNHDAMYWYRQDPGQGLRLIYYSQIVNDFQKGDIAEGYSVSREKKESFPLTVTSAQKNPTAFYLCASSIRGSLRGASLYEQYFGPGTRLTVT.

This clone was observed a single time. The CDR3 region is CASSFRDRRREAFF. The CDR3 DNA follows: TGTGCCAGCAGTTTCCGGGACAGGAGGAGGGAAGCTTTCTTT. V usage is TRBV28 and J usage is TRBJ1-1; the match to TRBD1 covers 8 bases. CDR1 is MDHEN and CDR2 is SYDVKM in the germline V gene. The CDR3 runs to 14 residues. V trimming: 3 bases; J trimming: 8 bases; junction bases outside the gene matches: 8.

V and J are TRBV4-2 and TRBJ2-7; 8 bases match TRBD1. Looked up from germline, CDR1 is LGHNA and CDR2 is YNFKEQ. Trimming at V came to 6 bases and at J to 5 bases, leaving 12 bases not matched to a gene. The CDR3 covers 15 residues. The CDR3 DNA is TGTGCCAGCAGTCGAGGACAGGGCTCTCAGGACGAGCAGTACTTC. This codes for CASSRGQGSQDEQYF.